This T cell receptor beta chain emerged from a study of TIL therapy for anti-PD-1-resistant metastatic lung cancer. After removal of 0 bases from V and 1 base from J, the junction contained 2 bases not matched to a gene. Per the germline V gene, CDR1 is SGHDT and CDR2 is YYEEEE. The CDR3 has 16 amino acids. Time point described: pre-treatment sample, taken before nivolumab and TIL therapy. Sequencing used immunoSEQ v3. Only in-frame clones appear in the TCRdb table, and some are missing; sequencing was by immunoSEQ multiplex PCR. This table has roughly 54,000 clones, about nine tenths appearing once. The sequences come from blood, collected at baseline. The rearrangement joins TRBV5-6 to TRBJ2-2; 8 bases agree with TRBD2. This TCR was recovered from a person aged 25-85 years with non-small cell lung cancer. This chain's CDR3 is CASSLAGGRNTGELFF. DNA for the CDR3: TGTGCCAGCAGCTTGGCGGGGGGGCGGAACACCGGGGAGCTGTTTTTT.